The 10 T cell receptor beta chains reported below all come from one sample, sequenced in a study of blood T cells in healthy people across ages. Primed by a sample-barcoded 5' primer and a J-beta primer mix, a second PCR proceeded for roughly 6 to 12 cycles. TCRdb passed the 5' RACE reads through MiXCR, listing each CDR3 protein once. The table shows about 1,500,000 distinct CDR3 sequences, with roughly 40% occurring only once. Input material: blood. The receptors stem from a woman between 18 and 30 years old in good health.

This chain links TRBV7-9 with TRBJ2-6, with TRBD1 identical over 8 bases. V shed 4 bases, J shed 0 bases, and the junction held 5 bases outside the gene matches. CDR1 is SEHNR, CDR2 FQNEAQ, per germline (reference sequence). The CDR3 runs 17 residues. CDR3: CASSWTGLGSGANVLTF. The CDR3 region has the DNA TGTGCCAGCAGCTGGACAGGGTTGGGCTCTGGGGCCAACGTCCTGACTTTC.

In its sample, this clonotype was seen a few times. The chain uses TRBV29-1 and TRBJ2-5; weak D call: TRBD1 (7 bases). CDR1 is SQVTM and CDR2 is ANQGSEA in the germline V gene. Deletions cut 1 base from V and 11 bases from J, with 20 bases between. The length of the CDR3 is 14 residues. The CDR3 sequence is CSVEGASPRGEQYF. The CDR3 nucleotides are TGCAGCGTTGAAGGCGCGTCGCCCAGGGGGGAGCAGTACTTC.

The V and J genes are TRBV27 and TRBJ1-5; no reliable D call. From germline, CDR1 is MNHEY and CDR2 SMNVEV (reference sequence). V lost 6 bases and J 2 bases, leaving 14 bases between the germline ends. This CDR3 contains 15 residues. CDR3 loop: CASRPGLYGNQPQHF. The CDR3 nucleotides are TGTGCCAGCAGACCGGGTCTGTACGGCAATCAGCCCCAGCATTTT.

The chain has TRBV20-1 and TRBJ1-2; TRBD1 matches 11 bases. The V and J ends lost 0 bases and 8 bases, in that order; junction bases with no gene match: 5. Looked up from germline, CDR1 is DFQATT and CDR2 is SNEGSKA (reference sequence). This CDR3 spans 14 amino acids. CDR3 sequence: CSAREDRGRLGYTF. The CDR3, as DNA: TGCAGTGCTAGAGAGGACAGGGGGCGCCTAGGCTACACCTTC.

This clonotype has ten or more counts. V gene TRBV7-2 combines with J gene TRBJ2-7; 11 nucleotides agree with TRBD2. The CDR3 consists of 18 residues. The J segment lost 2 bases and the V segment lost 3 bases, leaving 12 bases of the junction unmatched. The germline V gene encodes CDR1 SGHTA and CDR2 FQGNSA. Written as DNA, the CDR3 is TGTGCCAGCAGCTTCCCAAGAGAGACTAGCGGGATAACCTACGAGCAGTACTTC. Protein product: CASSFPRETSGITYEQYF.

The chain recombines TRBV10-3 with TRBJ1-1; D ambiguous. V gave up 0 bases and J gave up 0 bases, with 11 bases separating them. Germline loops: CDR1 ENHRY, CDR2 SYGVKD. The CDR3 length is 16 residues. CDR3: CAISESQMDLNTEAFF. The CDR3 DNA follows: TGTGCCATCAGTGAGTCGCAGATGGACCTGAACACTGAAGCTTTCTTT.

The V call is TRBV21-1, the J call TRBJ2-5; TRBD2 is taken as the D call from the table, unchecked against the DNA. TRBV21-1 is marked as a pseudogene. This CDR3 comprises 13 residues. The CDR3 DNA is TGTGCCAGCAGCTTCGGCGGGAGTTTTGGGCAGTACTTC. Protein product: CASSFGGSFGQYF.

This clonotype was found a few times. The CDR3, as DNA: TGCGCCAGCAGCCAAGAGACATACAATGAGCAGTTCTTC. Protein product: CASSQETYNEQFF. The chain is built from TRBV4-1 and TRBJ2-1, with D hard to call. The CDR3 has 13 amino acids. Trimming pared 0 bases from V and 4 bases from J, leaving 4 bases between. Germline V gives CDR1 MGHRA, CDR2 YSYEKL.

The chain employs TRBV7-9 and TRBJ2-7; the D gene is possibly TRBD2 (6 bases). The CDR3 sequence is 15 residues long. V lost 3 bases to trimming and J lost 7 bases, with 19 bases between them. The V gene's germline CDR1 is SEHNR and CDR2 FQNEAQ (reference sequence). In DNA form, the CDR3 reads TGTGCCAGCAGCTTCGGGGGAGGTGGAGGAGGTGAGCAGTACTTC. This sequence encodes CASSFGGGGGGEQYF.

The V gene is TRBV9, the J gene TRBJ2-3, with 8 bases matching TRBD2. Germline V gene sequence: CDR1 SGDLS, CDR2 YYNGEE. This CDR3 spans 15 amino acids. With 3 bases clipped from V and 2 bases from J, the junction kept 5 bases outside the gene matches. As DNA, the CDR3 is TGTGCCAGCAGCGCTGGCGGGGGGCCCACAGATACGCAGTATTTT. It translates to CASSAGGGPTDTQYF.